The TCR beta chain described here comes from a study of metastatic and nonmetastatic thyroid tumors. Ten or more counts support this clone. This CDR3 has 17 amino acids. Trimming removed 0 bases from V and 0 bases from J, with 13 bases in between. Looked up from germline, CDR1 is SGHRS and CDR2 is YFSETQ. In the authors' methods: To classify distant metastasis in papillary thyroid cancer, a model was built from CDR3 differences across clinicopathological groups. MiXCR re-clonotyped the PCR reads for TCRdb. Here the V and J calls rest on TCRdb's processing, not on the authors' analysis. This sample carries roughly 15,000 clones, around 12% of them seen once, and the ten largest clones take more than 14%. All patients reached thyroid surgery having received no treatment beforehand.

The chain recombines TRBV5-1 with TRBJ2-1; D may be TRBD2 (5 bases). The clonotype originates from a female donor with papillary thyroid cancer or a benign thyroid nodule (not recorded which). Some clones in this sample may be carry-over from other donors' samples. Sequenced material: blood. The CDR3 bases are TGCGCCAGCAGCTTGGCACAGTCTAGCTTCTCCTACAATGAGCAGTTCTTC. Translated, it gives CASSLAQSSFSYNEQFF.